The sequence of this TCR beta chain was determined in a study of T cells in narcolepsy (dated by TCRdb to the late 2010s). About the investigation overall: Healthy control donors were enrolled in the study alongside patients who had narcolepsy type 1 or type 2 (NT1, NT2). Autoreactive T cells targeting hypocretin neuron self-antigens (hypocretin, TRIB2) were sought in narcolepsy patients, and TCR Vbeta sequencing was used to track clonotypes in blood and CSF. Findings and caveats that apply to the study as a whole: HCRT-specific and TRIB2-specific autoreactive clonotypes were highlighted in plots that compared CD4+ T cell clonotypes in CSF versus blood from the same patient. Some blood memory CD4+ repertoires from patients and controls contained no sequences matching autoreactive T cell clones. Patients and controls had comparable numbers of sequenced blood memory CD4+ clonotypes, averaging about 37,000 and 33,000, respectively. Autoreactive clonotypes were reported to be detected serially in the blood of the same patients and of different patients, but not in the blood of healthy controls.

This clone was detected a few times. The target of this receptor is not known. Base qualities are not recorded, but no much larger clone differs from it by a single base. Measured from the cysteine to the phenylalanine, the CDR3 is 13 residues long. The only DNA kept is the CDR3, 39 bases in frame from the first base. The germline V gene encodes CDR1 MNHEY and CDR2 SMNVEV (reference sequence). V is cut by 6 bases and J by 3 bases, and the space between the germline ends is 11 bases. The library was made by the immunoSEQ multiplex PCR assay. TCRdb re-hosts the immuneACCESS table, in-frame sequences only. Its copies lack some clones; in the studies checked, an unresolved V gene accounts for under half of them, and the cause for the rest is not known. The sample includes about 30,000 clones, with roughly four fifths observed a single time. The ten largest clones add up to over 0.9% of the sample. Memory CD4+ T cells were sorted ex vivo from peripheral blood of narcolepsy patients and healthy controls for TCR Vbeta sequencing.

The chain was built from TRBV27 and TRBJ1-1; too little of a D gene remains to name it. The origin of this receptor is a human donor with narcolepsy. What was sequenced was CD45RA- memory CD4+ T cells from PBMCs. Per the publication, the cell subset or site label means: memory T cells sorted ex vivo from peripheral blood. The CDR3 is CASSHVRDTEAFF. The DNA reads TGTGCCAGCAGCCACGTCCGAGACACTGAAGCTTTCTTT.